The 31 T cell receptor beta chains listed next were all sequenced from one sample in a study of shared clonotypes between healthy human individuals (TCRdb year 2020). The method behind the library was the immunoSEQ multiplex PCR assay. The immuneACCESS repertoire file appears here via TCRdb, limited to in-frame rearrangements. These files lack a portion of the clones; in checked studies, under half of the deficit traces to unresolved V genes, and the cause of the others is not known. The sample table lists about 2.4 million clones, 90% to 95% of them with a count of one. The ten largest clonotypes hold 0.36% of the sample. Specimen: naive CD4+ T cells from PBMCs. In light of the paper, this sample's cell subset or site label describes: CD45RA+ positively selected. Source of these receptors: a man younger than 30 in good health. Some clones in this sample may be carry-over from other donors' samples.

V gene TRBV11-2 combines with J gene TRBJ2-1; D call uncertain. The CDR3 totals 17 residues. Germline-derived CDR1 and CDR2 are SGHAT and FQNNGV. V was trimmed by 4 bases and J by 1 base, leaving 17 bases between them. CDR3 nucleotides: TGTGCCAGCAGCTACTACCCGACCGGCAGTTCCTACAATGAGCAGTTCTTC. Encoded protein: CASSYYPTGSSYNEQFF. Together with reference TRBV11-2 and TRBJ2-1, the CDR3 gives the full variable domain: EAGVAQSPRYKIIEKRQSVAFWCNPISGHATLYWYQQILGQGPKLLIQFQNNGVVDDSQLPKDRFSAERLKGVDSTLKIQPAKLEDSAVYLCASSYYPTGSSYNEQFFGPGTRLTVL.

The chain has TRBV29-1 and TRBJ1-1; D possibly corresponds to TRBD1 (6 bases). The CDR3 runs to 11 residues. Per the germline V gene, CDR1 is SQVTM and CDR2 is ANQGSEA. V gave up 4 bases and J gave up 7 bases, with 10 bases separating them. Here the CDR3 DNA reads TGCAGCGTTGGGGGGCCGCTTGAAGCTTTCTTT. This encodes CSVGGPLEAFF.

This clone was detected only a few times. The rearrangement joins TRBV29-1 to TRBJ1-5, with D unclear. The CDR3 consists of 12 residues. V lost 4 bases and J 1 base, leaving 5 bases between the germline ends. CDR1 and CDR2 from the germline V gene are SQVTM and ANQGSEA. CDR3 sequence (DNA): TGCAGCGTTGGGTACAGCAATCAGCCCCAGCATTTT. Translation: CSVGYSNQPQHF.

On this clone itself: Other DNA sequences within the sample encode an identical CDR3. This sequence joins TRBV6-1 and TRBJ2-3; D not certain. The CDR3 contains 14 residues. V shed 0 bases and J shed 3 bases, with 7 bases lying between them. Germline assignment: CDR1 MNHNS and CDR2 SASEGT. The CDR3 DNA sequence: TGTGCCAGCAGTGAAGCCGGAAGGACAGATACGCAGTATTTT. Protein product: CASSEAGRTDTQYF.

Remarks on this clone: The same CDR3 can be traced to other DNA sequences in this sample. This chain links TRBV5-6 with TRBJ2-5; D not resolved. The length of the CDR3 is 13 residues. The V end lost 4 bases, the J end lost 4 bases, and 11 bases lay between the germline ends. Germline assignment: CDR1 SGHDT and CDR2 YYEEEE. The CDR3 DNA sequence: TGTGCCAGCAGCCCCAGACCGGGAGAGACCCAGTACTTC. Its translation: CASSPRPGETQYF.

J is TRBJ2-3 and V is TRBV28; D remains unclear. Germline assignment: CDR1 MDHEN and CDR2 SYDVKM. The CDR3 has 12 residues. V dropped 8 bases and J dropped 9 bases, with 15 bases sitting between them. Written as DNA, the CDR3 is TGTGCCAGCTCCTCTTGGGCCAAGACGCAGTATTTT. This gives the protein CASSSWAKTQYF.

The V gene is TRBV10-2, the J gene TRBJ2-1; 9 bases align to TRBD2. Germline V lookup: CDR1 WSHSY, CDR2 SAAADI. The V and J ends lost 6 bases and 10 bases, in that order; junction bases with no gene match: 13. The CDR3 is made up of 15 amino acids. CDR3 sequence (DNA): TGCGCCAGCAGCCTCGGACTAGCGACGTATTCGGAGCAGTTCTTC. Protein product: CASSLGLATYSEQFF.

Details on this clone: Other DNA sequences in this specimen translate into the identical CDR3. The chain couples TRBV27 to TRBJ1-1; the match to TRBD1 covers 7 bases. In germline, CDR1 is MNHEY, CDR2 SMNVEV (reference sequence). CDR3 length equals 14 residues. With V trimmed by 3 bases and J by 4 bases, 5 bases remained unmatched. The CDR3 DNA is TGTGCCAGCAGTTTCAATCAGGGGGGCACTGAAGCTTTCTTT. Amino acid sequence: CASSFNQGGTEAFF.

The count of this clone is one. This chain uses TRBV2 with TRBJ2-5; tentative D call: TRBD2 (5 bases). The CDR3 sequence is 14 residues long. V was clipped by 5 bases and J by 2 bases, with 12 bases between them. CDR1 is SNHLY and CDR2 is FYNNEI in the germline V gene. CDR3 amino acids: CASSFGLAQETQYF. CDR3 bases: TGTGCCAGCAGTTTCGGTCTAGCTCAAGAGACCCAGTACTTC.

The chain joins TRBV29-1 to TRBJ2-1, with 14 bases that match TRBD2. CDR1 is SQVTM and CDR2 is ANQGSEA in the germline V gene. The V and J ends lost 4 bases and 4 bases, in that order; junction bases with no gene match: 9. The CDR3 has 17 amino acids. Here the CDR3 DNA reads TGCAGCGTTGTGACTAGCGGGAGGGCCGAAACGTACAATGAGCAGTTCTTC. This encodes CSVVTSGRAETYNEQFF.

The chain combines TRBV28 with TRBJ2-7, with 8 bases identical to TRBD1. The V segment lost 5 bases and the J segment 4 bases; nucleotides outside the gene matches: 7. The CDR3 covers 14 residues. Germline lookup yields CDR1 MDHEN and CDR2 SYDVKM. The CDR3 loop reads CASSTNRGSYEQYF. CDR3 bases: TGTGCCAGCAGTACGAACAGGGGGTCTTACGAGCAGTACTTC.

J is TRBJ2-1 and V is TRBV7-3; TRBD2 matches 9 bases. The CDR3 has 15 residues. CDR1 is SGHTA and CDR2 is FQGTGA in the germline V gene. V trimming: 8 bases; J trimming: 0 bases; junction bases outside the gene matches: 5. CDR3 amino acids: CASGETSGSYNEQFF. CDR3 nucleotides: TGTGCCAGCGGGGAGACTAGCGGCTCCTACAATGAGCAGTTCTTC.

This clone has just a few counts. This chain uses TRBV29-1 with TRBJ1-1; D gene uncertain. Trimming took off 4 bases at V and 5 bases at J, with 8 bases between the two ends. This CDR3 is built from 11 residues. Germline assignment: CDR1 SQVTM and CDR2 ANQGSEA. CDR3 sequence reads: CSVAPRTEAFF. The CDR3 bases are TGCAGCGTTGCCCCGCGAACTGAAGCTTTCTTT.

The chain carries TRBV15 and TRBJ2-3; D is unclear. CDR1 and CDR2 (germline): LNHNV, YYDKDF (reference sequence). The germline V and J ends were trimmed by 3 bases and 2 bases, with 9 bases remaining between them. The CDR3 has 14 residues. This chain's CDR3 is CATSRNRNTDTQYF. Written as DNA, the CDR3 is TGTGCCACCAGCAGGAACCGCAACACAGATACGCAGTATTTT.

J is TRBJ2-7 and V is TRBV18; TRBD2 might be the D (5 bases). Per the germline V gene, CDR1 is KGHSH and CDR2 is LQKENI. Trimming removed 3 bases at V and 1 base at J, with 10 bases between. The CDR3 covers 14 residues. CDR3 loop: CASSPYSGSYEQYF. CDR3 nucleotide sequence: TGTGCCAGCTCACCCTACTCGGGGTCCTACGAGCAGTACTTC. Filled out from reference TRBV18 and TRBJ2-7, the complete variable domain reads NAGVMQNPRHLVRRRGQEARLRCSPMKGHSHVYWYRQLPEEGLKFMVYLQKENIIDESGMPKERFSAEFPKEGPSILRIQQVVRGDSAAYFCASSPYSGSYEQYFGPGTRLTVT.

As to this clone: Other DNA variants within this sample encode the same CDR3. The chain combines TRBV6-4 with TRBJ1-1; TRBD1 matches at 9 bases. This CDR3 is built from 13 residues. Germline loops: CDR1 MRHNA, CDR2 SNTAGT. The trim removed 4 bases at V and 5 bases at J, leaving 2 bases unmatched. The CDR3 loop is CASSADRGTEAFF. The CDR3 bases are TGTGCCAGCAGTGCGGACAGGGGAACTGAAGCTTTCTTT.

The chain couples TRBV7-2 to TRBJ1-3; D not certain. The germline V gene encodes CDR1 SGHTA and CDR2 FQGNSA. V was pared by 1 base and J by 0 bases, with 10 bases between. The CDR3 runs 16 residues. The CDR3 region is CASSLGVSFSGNTIYF. The CDR3, as DNA: TGTGCCAGCAGCTTAGGGGTGAGCTTCTCTGGAAACACCATATATTTT.

The V and J genes are TRBV28 and TRBJ2-7; tentatively, D is TRBD1 or TRBD2 (6 bases each). The V and J ends lost 6 bases and 4 bases respectively, with 19 bases between them. The germline V gene encodes CDR1 MDHEN and CDR2 SYDVKM. This CDR3 contains 15 residues. The CDR3 DNA reads TGTGCCAGCAGCCGCGTAGGGGGAGGAGGTTACGAGCAGTACTTC. Residues: CASSRVGGGGYEQYF.

The rearrangement uses TRBV28 and TRBJ1-2; D is uncertain. V was cut by 9 bases and J by 2 bases, with 10 bases left in between. Germline CDR1 MDHEN, CDR2 SYDVKM. The CDR3 spans 12 residues. This CDR3 is CASDKSNYGYTF. As DNA, the CDR3 is TGTGCCAGTGACAAATCAAACTATGGCTACACCTTC.

This clone has just one count. The sample carries other DNA sequences with the same CDR3. In DNA, the CDR3 is TGCAGCGTTGTAGGGGGCACAGATACGCAGTATTTT. Translating it yields CSVVGGTDTQYF. V usage is TRBV29-1 and J usage is TRBJ2-3; tentative D call: TRBD1 (5 bases). The germline CDR1 and CDR2 sequences are SQVTM and ANQGSEA. Trimming took 4 bases from V and 1 from J, leaving 6 bases between them. This CDR3 spans 12 amino acids.

The chain is built from TRBV10-3 and TRBJ1-5, with 7 nucleotides matching TRBD1. Germline V gene lookup returns CDR1 ENHRY and CDR2 SYGVKD. The length of the CDR3 is 15 residues. V lost 2 bases and J lost 7; bases outside the gene matches: 8. The CDR3 DNA sequence: TGTGCCATCAGTGAGCCAGGGGGGGGGCGGCAGCCCCAGCATTTT. Translation gives CAISEPGGGRQPQHF.

This chain uses TRBV2 with TRBJ2-7; no firm D call. V lost 4 bases to trimming and J lost 6 bases, with 13 bases between them. Germline lookup yields CDR1 SNHLY and CDR2 FYNNEI. This CDR3 has 13 residues. The CDR3 protein is CASSGSLVSEQYF. In DNA, the CDR3 is TGTGCCAGCAGTGGCTCACTCGTCTCCGAGCAGTACTTC.

The rearrangement joins TRBV4-1 to TRBJ2-1; 8 nucleotides line up with TRBD1. CDR3 length: 14 amino acids. Germline values: CDR1 MGHRA, CDR2 YSYEKL. After removal of 1 base from V and 15 bases from J, the junction contained 11 bases not matched to a gene. The CDR3: CASSQGLMGQVSFF. The CDR3 DNA sequence: TGCGCCAGCAGCCAAGGACTCATGGGACAGGTTTCGTTCTTC.

The chain recombines TRBV5-8 with TRBJ1-5, with D possibly matching TRBD1 (5 bases). Trimming pared 6 bases from V and 6 bases from J, leaving 19 bases between. This CDR3 has 15 amino acids. Germline V gene sequence: CDR1 SGHTS, CDR2 YDEGEE. Written as DNA, the CDR3 is TGTGCCAGCACCCGAAGATTTCGGGGGGGTCAGCCCCAGCATTTT. It yields the protein CASTRRFRGGQPQHF.

The rearrangement links TRBV4-3 to TRBJ2-2; a weak D match, TRBD1 (5 bases). CDR3 size: 16 residues. The germline V gene encodes CDR1 LGHNA and CDR2 YSLEER. The V gene lost 2 bases and the J gene lost 0 bases, with 10 bases spanning the gap. CDR3 nucleotides: TGCGCCAGCAGCCAATATCCAGGGACGAACACCGGGGAGCTGTTTTTT. This codes for CASSQYPGTNTGELFF.

The V gene is TRBV6-6, the J gene TRBJ2-7; D may be TRBD1 or TRBD2 (6 bases each). The CDR3 is made up of 15 amino acids. In germline, CDR1 is MNHNY, CDR2 SVGAGI (reference sequence). V was pared by 3 bases and J by 0 bases, with 12 bases between. CDR3 region: CASSYLGGLSYEQYF. CDR3 DNA sequence: TGTGCCAGCAGTTATTTGGGGGGCCTCTCCTACGAGCAGTACTTC.

The rearrangement joins TRBV4-1 to TRBJ2-7, with a possible D match to TRBD1 (7 bases). In germline, CDR1 is MGHRA, CDR2 YSYEKL. The V gene lost 3 bases and the J gene lost 2 bases, with 14 bases spanning the gap. This CDR3 has 15 residues. CDR3 protein: CASSQNRGGTYEQYF. The CDR3 DNA follows: TGCGCCAGCAGCCAGAACAGGGGAGGAACCTACGAGCAGTACTTC.

The rearrangement links TRBV6-6 to TRBJ1-2; D is uncertain. The CDR3 has 12 amino acids. V was cut by 5 bases and J by 4 bases, with 8 bases left in between. CDR1 is MNHNY and CDR2 is SVGAGI in the germline V gene (reference sequence). CDR3 residues: CASSSLRYGYTF. In DNA form, the CDR3 reads TGTGCCAGCAGTAGCCTTCGCTATGGCTACACCTTC.

This chain connects TRBV28 to TRBJ2-1; D possibly uses TRBD1 or TRBD2 (7 bases each). Germline loops: CDR1 MDHEN, CDR2 SYDVKM. V lost 4 bases, J lost 12 bases, and 16 bases lay in between. The CDR3 totals 13 residues. CDR3 coding DNA: TGTGCCAGCAGTTATACCTCAGGGGGGGGGCAGTTCTTC. It yields the protein CASSYTSGGGQFF.

The V and J genes are TRBV4-3 and TRBJ2-3; TRBD2 aligns across 7 bases. J lost 6 bases, V lost 4 bases, and 13 bases had no gene match. This CDR3 spans 16 amino acids. CDR1 and CDR2 (germline): LGHNA, YSLEER. The CDR3 DNA follows: TGCGCCAGCAGCCGTAGGTCTAGCGGCCTTTTGGATACGCAGTATTTT. Translating gives CASSRRSSGLLDTQYF.

The V call is TRBV19, the J call TRBJ1-1, with a possible D match to TRBD1 (5 bases). Trimming removed 4 bases from V and 0 bases from J, with 9 bases in between. The CDR3 contains 14 residues. In germline, CDR1 is LNHDA, CDR2 SQIVND (reference sequence). The CDR3 protein is CASSKPRVNTEAFF. The CDR3 nucleotides are TGTGCCAGTAGTAAACCCAGGGTGAACACTGAAGCTTTCTTT.